What follows is one TCR beta chain and its context. What it recognizes is unknown. From germline, CDR1 is LGHNA and CDR2 YNFKEQ. This CDR3 comprises 17 residues. Trimming pared 0 bases from V and 2 bases from J, leaving 14 bases between. The entry originates in a study of blood T cells in healthy people across ages. With a J-beta primer mix and a sample-barcoded 5' primer, a second PCR ran about 6 to 11 cycles. In TCRdb, the 5' RACE reads were re-called with MiXCR into one record per CDR3 protein. The table lists about 640,000 distinct CDR3 sequences, roughly three fifths of them singletons. Overall study results and limits: A roughly linear age-dependent decrease characterized TCR beta diversity per million T cells. Long-lived and aged donors differed, with more naive CD4+ cells and higher diversity in the long-lived.

PBMCs were isolated at a quantity of at least 6.5 million per sample. Sequencing input: blood. The receptor comes from a man aged 55 to 70 in good health. This sequence joins TRBV4-2 and TRBJ1-5, with D uncertain. CDR3 region: CASSQDRQVGGNQPQHF. The DNA of the CDR3 is TGTGCCAGCAGCCAAGACCGGCAGGTTGGGGGCAATCAGCCCCAGCATTTT.